This T cell receptor beta chain is drawn from a study of OX40 agonist ivuxolimab in advanced cancers. Overall study context: In this cohort, patients received ivuxolimab, an agonistic anti-OX40 (CD134) antibody. The patients received ivuxolimab by intravenous route every 2 weeks at 0.01 to 10 mg/kg. Age averaged around 60 years (range roughly 23 to 85), and 80% to 90% were male. Prior checkpoint blockade (anti-PD-1, anti-PD-L1 or anti-CTLA-4) was permitted; around 40% had it.

J lost 2 bases, V lost 1 base, and 8 bases had no gene match. This CDR3 spans 17 amino acids. The germline V gene encodes CDR1 WNHNN and CDR2 SYGVQD (reference sequence). This clone was picked up a small number of times. Generated by immunoSEQ multiplex PCR, the TCRdb table keeps only in-frame clones and is missing some. The table shows tens of thousands of clones, with 70% to 90% occurring only once. This chain links TRBV10-1 with TRBJ2-5; 9 positions agree with TRBD2. The source of this sequence is an adult with an advanced solid tumor such as melanoma, head and neck, liver or kidney cancer. The sample consisted of CD4+ or CD8+ T cells sorted from blood, taken in a trial of the OX40 agonist ivuxolimab. The CDR3: CASSEWREGRGQETQYF. Here the CDR3 DNA reads TGCGCCAGCAGTGAGTGGCGGGAGGGCCGTGGGCAAGAGACCCAGTACTTC.